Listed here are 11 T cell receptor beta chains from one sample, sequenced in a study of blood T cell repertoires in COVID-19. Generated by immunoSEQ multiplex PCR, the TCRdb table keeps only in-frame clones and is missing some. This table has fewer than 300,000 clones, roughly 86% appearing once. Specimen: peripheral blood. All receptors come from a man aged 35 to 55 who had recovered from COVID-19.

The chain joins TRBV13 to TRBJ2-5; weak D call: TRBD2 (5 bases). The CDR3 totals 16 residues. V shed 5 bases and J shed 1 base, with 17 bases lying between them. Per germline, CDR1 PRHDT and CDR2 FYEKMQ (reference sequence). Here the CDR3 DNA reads TGTGCCAGCAGCCGCCGATTATTGGGGAGCCAAGAGACCCAGTACTTC. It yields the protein CASSRRLLGSQETQYF.

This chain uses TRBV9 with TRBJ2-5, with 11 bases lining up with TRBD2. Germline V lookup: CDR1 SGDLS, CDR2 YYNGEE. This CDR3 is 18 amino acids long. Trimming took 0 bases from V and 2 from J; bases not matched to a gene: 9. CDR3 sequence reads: CASSVGLAGKTQQETQYF. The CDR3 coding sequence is TGTGCCAGCAGCGTAGGACTAGCGGGGAAGACCCAACAAGAGACCCAGTACTTC.

The CDR3 is CASSSRGGANNSPLHF. CDR3 sequence (DNA): TGTGCCAGCAGCTCGAGGGGGGGCGCAAATAATTCACCCCTCCACTTT. The rearrangement joins TRBV7-2 to TRBJ1-6; possible D gene TRBD1, 6 bases. The CDR3 extends over 16 amino acids. Germline V gene lookup returns CDR1 SGHTA and CDR2 FQGNSA. V was clipped by 4 bases and J by 5 bases, with 15 bases between them.

The CDR3 DNA is TGCGCCAGCAGCTCTAACAGGGGTATCTACGAGCAGTACTTC. It specifies CASSSNRGIYEQYF. The rearrangement joins TRBV4-1 to TRBJ2-7, with 7 nucleotides matching TRBD1. The V and J ends lost 5 bases and 3 bases, in that order; junction bases with no gene match: 7. This CDR3 has 14 residues. Germline CDR1 reads MGHRA; CDR2 reads YSYEKL.

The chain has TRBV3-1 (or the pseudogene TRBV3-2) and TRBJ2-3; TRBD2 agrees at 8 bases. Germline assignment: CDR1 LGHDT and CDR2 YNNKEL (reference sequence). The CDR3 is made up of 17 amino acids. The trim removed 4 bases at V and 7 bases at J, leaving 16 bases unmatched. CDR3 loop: CASSLWWRGAWGNTQYF. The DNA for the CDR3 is TGTGCCAGCAGCCTATGGTGGCGGGGGGCATGGGGTAATACGCAGTATTTT.

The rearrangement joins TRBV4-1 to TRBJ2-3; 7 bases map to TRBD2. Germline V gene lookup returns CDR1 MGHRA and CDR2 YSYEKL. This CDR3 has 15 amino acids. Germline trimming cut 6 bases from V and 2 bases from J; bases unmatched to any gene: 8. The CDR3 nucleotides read TGCGCCAGCAGTCCCCCGGGGGGTCACACAGATACGCAGTATTTT. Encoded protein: CASSPPGGHTDTQYF.

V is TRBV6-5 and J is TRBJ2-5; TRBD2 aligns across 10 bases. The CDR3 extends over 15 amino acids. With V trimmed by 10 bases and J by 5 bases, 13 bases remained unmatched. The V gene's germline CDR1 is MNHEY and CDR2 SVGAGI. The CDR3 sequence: CATPGAAGGRETQYF. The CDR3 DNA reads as TGTGCCACTCCCGGCGCAGCGGGGGGGCGGGAGACCCAGTACTTC.

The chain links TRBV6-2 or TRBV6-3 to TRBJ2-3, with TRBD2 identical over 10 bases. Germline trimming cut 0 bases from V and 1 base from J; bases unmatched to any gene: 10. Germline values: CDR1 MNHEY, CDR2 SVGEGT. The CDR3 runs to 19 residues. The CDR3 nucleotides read TGTGCCAGCAGTTACTCGAGTCTAGCGGGAGTAATCGGCACAGATACGCAGTATTTT. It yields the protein CASSYSSLAGVIGTDTQYF.

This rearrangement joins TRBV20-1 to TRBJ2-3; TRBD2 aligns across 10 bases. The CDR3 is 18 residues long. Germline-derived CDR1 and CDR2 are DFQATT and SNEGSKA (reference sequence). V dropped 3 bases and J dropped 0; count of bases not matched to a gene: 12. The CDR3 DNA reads TGCAGTGCTAGTAAAGCTAGCGGGGGCCAAAAAAGCACAGATACGCAGTATTTT. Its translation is CSASKASGGQKSTDTQYF.

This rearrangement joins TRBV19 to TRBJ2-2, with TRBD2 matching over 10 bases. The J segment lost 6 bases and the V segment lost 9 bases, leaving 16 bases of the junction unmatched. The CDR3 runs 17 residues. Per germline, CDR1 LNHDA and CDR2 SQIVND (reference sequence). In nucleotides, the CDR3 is TGTGCCAGCCGAGAAAAAATTAGCGGGAGGACGGCCGGGGAGCTGTTTTTT. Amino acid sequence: CASREKISGRTAGELFF.

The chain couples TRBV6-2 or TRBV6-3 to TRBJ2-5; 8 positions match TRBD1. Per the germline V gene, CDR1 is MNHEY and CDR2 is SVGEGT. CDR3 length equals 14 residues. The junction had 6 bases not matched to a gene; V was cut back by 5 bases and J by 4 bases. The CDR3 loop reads CASSTDRVRETQYF. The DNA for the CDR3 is TGTGCCAGCAGTACGGACAGGGTTAGAGAGACCCAGTACTTC.